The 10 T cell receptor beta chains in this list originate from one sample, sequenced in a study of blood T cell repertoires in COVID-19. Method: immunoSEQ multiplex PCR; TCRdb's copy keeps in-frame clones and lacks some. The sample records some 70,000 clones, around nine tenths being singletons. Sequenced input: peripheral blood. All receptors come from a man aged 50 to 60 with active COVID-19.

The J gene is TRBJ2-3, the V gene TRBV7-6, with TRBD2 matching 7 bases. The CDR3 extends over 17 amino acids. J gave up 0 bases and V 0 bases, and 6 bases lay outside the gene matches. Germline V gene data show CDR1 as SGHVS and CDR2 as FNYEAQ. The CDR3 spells CASSLAGGITSTDTQYF. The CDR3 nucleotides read TGTGCCAGCAGCTTAGCGGGGGGGATCACTAGCACAGATACGCAGTATTTT.

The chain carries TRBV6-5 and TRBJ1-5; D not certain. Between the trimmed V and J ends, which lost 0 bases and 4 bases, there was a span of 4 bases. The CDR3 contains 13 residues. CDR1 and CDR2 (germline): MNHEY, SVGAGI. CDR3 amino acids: CASSYSRNQPQHF. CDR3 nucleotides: TGTGCCAGCAGTTACTCCCGTAATCAGCCCCAGCATTTT.

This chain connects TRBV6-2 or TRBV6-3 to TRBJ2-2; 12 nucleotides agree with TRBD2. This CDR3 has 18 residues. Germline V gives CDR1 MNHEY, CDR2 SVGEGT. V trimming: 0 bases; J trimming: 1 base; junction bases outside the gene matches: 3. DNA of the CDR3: TGTGCCAGCAGTTACTCGAGACTAGCGGGGGTGAACACCGGGGAGCTGTTTTTT. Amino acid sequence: CASSYSRLAGVNTGELFF.

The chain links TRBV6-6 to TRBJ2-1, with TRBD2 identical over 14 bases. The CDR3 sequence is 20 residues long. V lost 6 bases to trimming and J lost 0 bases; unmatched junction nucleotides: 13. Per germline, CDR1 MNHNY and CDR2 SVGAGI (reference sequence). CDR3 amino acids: CASSPGGGTSGSYSYNEQFF. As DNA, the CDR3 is TGTGCCAGCAGCCCCGGGGGGGGGACTAGCGGGAGTTACTCCTACAATGAGCAGTTCTTC.

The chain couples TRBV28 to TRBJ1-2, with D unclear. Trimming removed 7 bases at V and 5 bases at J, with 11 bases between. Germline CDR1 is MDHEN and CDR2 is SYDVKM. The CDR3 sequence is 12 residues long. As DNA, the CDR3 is TGTGCCAGCATTGGTTTCGGGTATGGCTACACCTTC. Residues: CASIGFGYGYTF.

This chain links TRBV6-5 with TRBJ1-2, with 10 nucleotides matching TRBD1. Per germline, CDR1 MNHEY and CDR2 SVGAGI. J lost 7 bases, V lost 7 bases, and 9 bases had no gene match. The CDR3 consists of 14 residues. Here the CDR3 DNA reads TGTGCCAGCACTCCTCGGACAGGGGGGGTTGGCTACACCTTC. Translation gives CASTPRTGGVGYTF.

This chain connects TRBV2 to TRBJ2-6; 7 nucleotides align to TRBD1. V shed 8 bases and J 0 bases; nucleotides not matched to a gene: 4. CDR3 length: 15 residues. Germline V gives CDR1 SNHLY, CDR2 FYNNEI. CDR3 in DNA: TGTGCCAGCGGGGGACAGTCCTCTGGGGCCAACGTCCTGACTTTC. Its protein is CASGGQSSGANVLTF.

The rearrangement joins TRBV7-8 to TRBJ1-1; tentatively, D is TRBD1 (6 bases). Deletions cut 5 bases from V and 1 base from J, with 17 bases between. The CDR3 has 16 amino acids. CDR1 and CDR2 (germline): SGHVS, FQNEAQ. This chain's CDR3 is CASSPDRLRRNTEAFF. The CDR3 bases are TGTGCCAGCAGCCCGGACAGACTTCGACGGAACACTGAAGCTTTCTTT. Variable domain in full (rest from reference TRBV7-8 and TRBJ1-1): GAGVSQSPRYKVAKRGQDVALRCDPISGHVSLFWYQQALGQGPEFLTYFQNEAQLDKSGLPSDRFFAERPEGSVSTLKIQRTQQEDSAVYLCASSPDRLRRNTEAFFGQGTRLTVV.

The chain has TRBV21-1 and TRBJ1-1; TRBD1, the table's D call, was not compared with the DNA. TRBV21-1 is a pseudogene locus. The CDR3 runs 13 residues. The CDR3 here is CASARTANTEAFF. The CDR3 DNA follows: TGTGCCAGCGCAAGGACAGCGAACACTGAAGCTTTCTTT.

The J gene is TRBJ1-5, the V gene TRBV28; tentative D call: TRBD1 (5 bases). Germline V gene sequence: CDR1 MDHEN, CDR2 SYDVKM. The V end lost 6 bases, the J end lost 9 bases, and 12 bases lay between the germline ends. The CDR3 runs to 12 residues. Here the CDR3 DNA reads TGTGCCAGCAGACCTCAGGGAGGGCCCCAGCATTTT. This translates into CASRPQGGPQHF. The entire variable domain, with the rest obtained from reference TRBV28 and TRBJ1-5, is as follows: DVKVTQSSRYLVKRTGEKVFLECVQDMDHENMFWYRQDPGLGLRLIYFSYDVKMKEKGDIPEGYSVSREKKERFSLILESASTNQTSMYLCASRPQGGPQHFGDGTRLSIL.